These 21 T cell receptor beta chains were sequenced from one sample in a study of blood T cell repertoires in COVID-19. Libraries were prepared by immunoSEQ multiplex PCR; TCRdb keeps only in-frame clonotypes and omits some of them. Among about 150,000 clones listed, around four fifths were seen once. The sample was peripheral blood. The receptors derive from a human donor in a cohort sampled during active COVID-19.

CDR3 coding DNA: TGTGCCACCAGCAGCAAAGGGGGCGGAAAACTGTTTTTT. This encodes CATSSKGGGKLFF. The chain is built from TRBV15 and TRBJ1-4, with TRBD1 identical over 7 bases. J was trimmed by 10 bases and V by 3 bases; bases with no gene match: 5. CDR1 is LNHNV, CDR2 YYDKDF, per germline (reference sequence). The length of the CDR3 is 13 residues.

V is TRBV5-6 and J is TRBJ2-7, with D maybe TRBD2 (6 bases). CDR3 length equals 14 residues. V shed 4 bases and J shed 2 bases, with 13 bases lying between them. Per germline, CDR1 SGHDT and CDR2 YYEEEE. CDR3 nucleotide sequence: TGTGCCAGCAGCCCCCCGGGACTCCCCTACGAGCAGTACTTC. Translated, it gives CASSPPGLPYEQYF.

The genes are TRBV7-2 and TRBJ2-5; 8 positions agree with TRBD2. The CDR3 consists of 15 residues. Germline V gene sequence: CDR1 SGHTA, CDR2 FQGNSA. Trimming cost V 0 bases and J 4 bases; bases outside gene matches: 4. This CDR3 reads CASSLAPGGLETQYF. In nucleotides, the CDR3 is TGTGCCAGCAGCTTAGCGCCGGGGGGGTTAGAGACCCAGTACTTC.

The CDR3 region is CASSTPGTFPYNEQFF. The DNA for the CDR3 is TGTGCCAGTAGTACCCCGGGAACCTTCCCCTACAATGAGCAGTTCTTC. The chain combines TRBV19 with TRBJ2-1; weak D call: TRBD2 (5 bases). Germline V gives CDR1 LNHDA, CDR2 SQIVND (reference sequence). The V end was cut by 4 bases, the J end by 2 bases, with 15 bases between. The CDR3 consists of 16 residues.

The V gene is TRBV7-2, the J gene TRBJ2-5, with 8 positions matching TRBD1. V was clipped by 4 bases and J by 12 bases; unmatched bases: 19. The germline gives CDR1 SGHTA, CDR2 FQGNSA. The CDR3 has 16 residues. In nucleotides, the CDR3 is TGTGCCAGCAGCTATTTACCCGGGACAGGCCCCGGGCTGGAGTACTTC. The encoded protein is CASSYLPGTGPGLEYF.

V is TRBV19 and J is TRBJ1-1; tentatively, D is TRBD1 (6 bases). The germline V and J ends were trimmed by 8 bases and 1 base, with 14 bases remaining between them. The CDR3 runs to 14 residues. Germline CDR1 and CDR2: LNHDA and SQIVND (reference sequence). The CDR3 loop is CASLPGHTNTEAFF. DNA of the CDR3: TGTGCCAGTCTTCCGGGACATACGAACACTGAAGCTTTCTTT. Variable domain in full (rest from reference TRBV19 and TRBJ1-1): DGGITQSPKYLFRKEGQNVTLSCEQNLNHDAMYWYRQDPGQGLRLIYYSQIVNDFQKGDIAEGYSVSREKKESFPLTVTSAQKNPTAFYLCASLPGHTNTEAFFGQGTRLTVV.

This chain connects TRBV11-3 to TRBJ2-5; the D is unclear. Germline CDR1 SGHNT, CDR2 YENEEA. The CDR3 is made up of 15 amino acids. With 5 bases removed from V and 0 bases from J, the gap between germline ends came to 13 bases. The DNA of the CDR3 is TGTGCCAGCAGCCCGCCCGAACGGTACCAAGAGACCCAGTACTTC. It specifies CASSPPERYQETQYF.

The CDR3: CASSQGTGVPEQYF. The CDR3 DNA reads TGCGCCAGCAGCCAAGGGACAGGAGTCCCCGAGCAGTACTTC. The rearrangement uses TRBV4-1 and TRBJ2-7; 7 positions agree with TRBD1. CDR1 is MGHRA, CDR2 YSYEKL, per germline. V gave up 1 base and J gave up 6 bases; unmatched junction bases: 6. The CDR3 loop spans 14 amino acids.

The chain recombines TRBV28 with TRBJ2-7; perhaps TRBD1 as D (6 bases). Germline CDR1 reads MDHEN; CDR2 reads SYDVKM. V was trimmed by 4 bases and J by 1 base, leaving 14 bases between them. CDR3 length: 15 residues. CDR3 residues: CASSSQGLGSYEQYF. The CDR3 coding sequence is TGTGCCAGCAGTTCCCAGGGGTTAGGGTCCTACGAGCAGTACTTC.

Many counts were recorded for this clone. This chain links TRBV2 with TRBJ1-5; D remains ambiguous. The CDR3 spans 14 residues. Germline V lookup: CDR1 SNHLY, CDR2 FYNNEI. V lost 1 base and J lost 9, with 13 bases in between. In DNA, the CDR3 is TGTGCCAGCAGTGAAGTGGCGGGGTTCCCGCCCCAGCATTTT. It specifies CASSEVAGFPPQHF.

The J gene is TRBJ1-2, the V gene TRBV19, with D perhaps TRBD1 (5 bases). The germline V gene encodes CDR1 LNHDA and CDR2 SQIVND (reference sequence). V lost 3 bases and J lost 3, with 8 bases in between. The CDR3 runs to 13 residues. CDR3 bases: TGTGCCAGTAGTATGGAGGGGCACTATGGCTACACCTTC. As protein: CASSMEGHYGYTF.

This clone appeared a few times. The chain links TRBV3-1 (or the pseudogene TRBV3-2) to TRBJ1-2; perhaps TRBD1 as D (6 bases). Trimming left V 6 bases short and J 8 bases short, with 16 bases between. Germline V CDR1 and CDR2: LGHDT, YNNKEL (reference sequence). The CDR3 is 13 residues long. The CDR3 is CASRLGGAEGYTF. The CDR3, as DNA: TGTGCCAGCAGACTGGGGGGGGCTGAGGGCTACACCTTC.

This sequence joins TRBV7-8 and TRBJ1-1, with 8 bases matching TRBD1. Germline V gene lookup returns CDR1 SGHVS and CDR2 FQNEAQ. This CDR3 has 13 residues. The V and J ends lost 11 bases and 8 bases, in that order; junction bases with no gene match: 13. The CDR3 sequence is CASRRTGIREAFF. For the CDR3, the DNA is TGTGCCTCCCGTCGGACAGGGATCCGCGAAGCTTTCTTT.

The J gene is TRBJ1-1, the V gene TRBV3-1 (or the pseudogene TRBV3-2); D may be TRBD1 (6 bases). The CDR3 runs 15 residues. The germline V and J ends were trimmed by 6 bases and 1 base, with 15 bases remaining between them. Germline V gene sequence: CDR1 LGHDT, CDR2 YNNKEL (reference sequence). The CDR3, as DNA: TGTGCCAGCAGACCACTGAGAGGGGGGAACACTGAAGCTTTCTTT. Protein product: CASRPLRGGNTEAFF.

The chain joins TRBV3-1 (or the pseudogene TRBV3-2) to TRBJ1-1; D perhaps matches TRBD1 (6 bases). Trimming removed 4 bases from V and 2 bases from J, with 11 bases in between. CDR3 length: 14 amino acids. Looked up from germline, CDR1 is LGHDT and CDR2 is YNNKEL (reference sequence). The DNA for the CDR3 is TGTGCCAGCAGCCCTATGACAGGAAACACTGAAGCTTTCTTT. The encoded protein is CASSPMTGNTEAFF.

The V gene is TRBV6-5, the J gene TRBJ2-3, with 8 bases identical to TRBD1. Germline V gene lookup returns CDR1 MNHEY and CDR2 SVGAGI. CDR3 size: 14 residues. The trim removed 6 bases at V and 5 bases at J, leaving 7 bases unmatched. The CDR3 here is CASSRQGKLDTQYF. Here the CDR3 DNA reads TGTGCCAGCAGCCGACAGGGGAAATTAGATACGCAGTATTTT.

The chain is built from TRBV18 and TRBJ2-3; D gene uncertain. This CDR3 is built from 14 residues. Trimming took off 6 bases at V and 0 bases at J, with 10 bases between the two ends. In germline, CDR1 is KGHSH, CDR2 LQKENI. CDR3 coding DNA: TGTGCCAGCTCCGCGACACCAAGCACAGATACGCAGTATTTT. It codes for CASSATPSTDTQYF.

The chain recombines TRBV2 with TRBJ1-5, with D perhaps matching TRBD1 (6 bases). The CDR3 spans 12 residues. Trimming pared 6 bases from V and 5 bases from J, leaving 8 bases between. Germline CDR1 SNHLY, CDR2 FYNNEI. As DNA, the CDR3 is TGTGCCAGCAGGTCAGGGGATCAGCCCCAGCATTTT. Translation gives CASRSGDQPQHF.

V usage is TRBV4-1 and J usage is TRBJ1-2; no definite D call. From germline, CDR1 is MGHRA and CDR2 YSYEKL. The CDR3 is made up of 14 amino acids. Trimming left V 3 bases short and J 3 bases short, with 11 bases between. The CDR3 sequence: CASSHFGVDYGYTF. The DNA of the CDR3 is TGCGCCAGCAGCCATTTCGGGGTCGACTATGGCTACACCTTC.

The gene calls are TRBV4-3 and TRBJ1-1; TRBD1 matches 7 bases. J was trimmed by 0 bases and V by 5 bases; bases with no gene match: 6. Germline V gene sequence: CDR1 LGHNA, CDR2 YSLEER. The CDR3 spans 15 residues. The DNA of the CDR3 is TGCGCCAGCAGCACTTCGGGACAGATGAACACTGAAGCTTTCTTT. Its translation: CASSTSGQMNTEAFF.

V and J are TRBV29-1 and TRBJ1-6; 7 bases are a match to TRBD1. With V trimmed by 7 bases and J by 8 bases, 11 bases remained unmatched. The CDR3 contains 14 residues. Looked up from germline, CDR1 is SQVTM and CDR2 is ANQGSEA. CDR3: CSAAVGGMDSPLHF. The CDR3 DNA is TGCAGCGCCGCGGTAGGGGGCATGGATTCACCCCTCCACTTT.